This TCR beta chain stems from a study of response to subunit inactivated influenza vaccine. With 5 bases removed from V and 7 bases from J, the gap between germline ends came to 15 bases. The CDR3 consists of 13 residues. CDR1 is SQVTM, CDR2 ANQGSEA, per germline. TCRdb reprocessed the RT-PCR reads with MiXCR, giving one entry per CDR3 protein. The table has some 570,000 distinct CDR3 sequences, approximately 10% seen once. These data were also filed under a second study, of T cells expressing NK-cell markers. As that study records: TCR beta cDNA was made by 5'RACE template switching with UMIs. A range of roughly 1.0-7.0% of CD8+ T cells consisted of dominant NKG2C+ clonotypes in several donors. Nothing established the HCMV specificity of expanded NKG2C+ T cell clones.

The rearrangement joins TRBV29-1 to TRBJ2-1; maybe TRBD2 (6 bases). Material: PBMCs from blood, obtained on the day of vaccination. The TCR comes from a man between 50 and 59 years old who received an inactivated influenza vaccine. The CDR3 region has the DNA TGCAGCGTTCTCGCGCGCGGGAATAATGAGCAGTTCTTC. Translating it yields CSVLARGNNEQFF.